This T cell receptor beta chain was identified in a study of cytomegalovirus exposure and HLA in healthy donors (dated by TCRdb to about 2017). With regard to the full study: According to a later analysis, the 120 or so validation repertoires were produced on the same platform as the 680 or so repertoires of the first cohort. The study aimed to test whether signatures of past pathogen exposure could be identified by cataloging public T cell receptors. A separate validation cohort of roughly 110 different subjects was used in addition to the approximately 700-subject first cohort. To predict cytomegalovirus infection status, the study brought together high-throughput TCR immunosequencing, statistical association of individual TCRs with disease status, and machine learning.

Donors formed part of the validation cohort, which comprised about 130 subjects and was distinct from the first cohort of 550 to 850 subjects. Taken from the germline V gene, the CDR1 and CDR2 loops are SGHTA and FQGNSA. Trimming removed 0 bases from V and 5 bases from J, leaving 4 bases between the germline ends. Taken from cysteine to phenylalanine, the CDR3 has 12 residues. The read is trimmed to its CDR3 DNA, 36 bases read in frame from base 1. Study-wide findings and limitations: Across donors, most TCR sequences were observed very rarely, whereas some public TCRs were present in many individuals. The study gave a list of about 170 TCR beta chains associated with cytomegalovirus. Cytomegalovirus status was reported to be diagnosed by the classifier with high specificity and sensitivity in both the original and validation cohorts. In vitro tests confirmed that a few of the cytomegalovirus-associated TCR beta chains recognize cytomegalovirus antigens. The authors suggested that the approach could potentially be generalized to other disease states and immunological phenotypes. In a later analysis, TCRs clustered in the first cohort were found to also tend to co-occur in the approximately 110 validation repertoires, with 94% of cluster scores above 0. All 120 or so repertoires were used to score co-occurrence in the validation cohort in a later analysis, because that analysis had no HLA typing for the cohort.

Libraries were prepared through the immunoSEQ multiplex PCR assay. In the paper's pipeline: A statistical classification framework was built to diagnose cytomegalovirus status from the catalog of TCR beta chain sequences. TCRdb re-hosts the immuneACCESS table, in-frame sequences only. Its copies lack some clones; in the studies checked, an unresolved V gene accounts for under half of them, and the cause for the rest is not known. That table gives V, J and clone size, and the DNA gave D and trimming. This sample lists 200,000 or so clones; more than 80% were detected once. Less than 9% of the sample is in the top ten clones. A note on this clone: This clone's antigen is unknown. No clone much larger than this one lies a single base away; base qualities are absent.

This receptor chain uses TRBV7-2 and TRBJ2-5; the D gene is not confidently resolved. This TCR came from a man aged 18 to 29 in good health and CMV-seropositive. Material for sequencing was PBMCs. For the CDR3, the sequence is CASSLARETQYF. The nucleotide sequence reads as follows: TGTGCCAGCAGCTTAGCGAGGGAGACCCAGTACTTC.